Below, 23 T cell receptor beta chains from the same sample are listed, as sequenced in a study of T cells after posttransplantation cyclophosphamide. Here immunoSEQ multiplex PCR was the method, and the copy in TCRdb shows in-frame clones only, minus some. The table shows roughly 20,000 clones, with over 95% occurring only once. Cells defined as naive were viable CD3+CD4+ or CD3+CD8+ and CCR7+CD45RA+CD45RO-CD95-CD27+CD28+. The sequencing input was naive CD4+ T cells sorted from PBMCs. These receptors were obtained from a man in his forties in good health, CMV-negative, and a related stem cell transplant donor.

This chain joins TRBV5-4 and TRBJ2-2; 7 bases map to TRBD2. The germline V gene encodes CDR1 SGHNT and CDR2 YYREEE (reference sequence). Unmatched junction bases numbered 7, after V lost 0 bases and J lost 5 bases. This CDR3 is built from 16 residues. The CDR3 DNA sequence: TGTGCCAGCAGCTTGGCAGCTAGCGGACGTACCGGGGAGCTGTTTTTT. As protein: CASSLAASGRTGELFF.

The rearrangement joins TRBV11-2 to TRBJ2-1; the match to TRBD2 covers 11 bases. This CDR3 is 15 amino acids long. Germline CDR1 reads SGHAT; CDR2 reads FQNNGV. V dropped 1 base and J dropped 6; count of bases not matched to a gene: 2. DNA for the CDR3: TGTGCCAGCAGCTTAGGACTAGCGGGAACCAATGAGCAGTTCTTC. Its protein is CASSLGLAGTNEQFF.

The CDR3 is CASSFQGAGEQYF. CDR3 nucleotide sequence: TGTGCCAGCAGTTTCCAGGGGGCGGGAGAGCAGTACTTC. This chain uses TRBV27 with TRBJ2-7, with 8 bases identical to TRBD1. This CDR3 contains 13 residues. Losses at the gene ends were 3 bases for V and 7 bases for J; bases not matched to a gene: 5. Germline loops: CDR1 MNHEY, CDR2 SMNVEV (reference sequence).

V gene TRBV11-2 combines with J gene TRBJ2-1; D remains unclear. V lost 0 bases and J lost 7, with 7 bases in between. Per germline, CDR1 SGHAT and CDR2 FQNNGV. CDR3 length equals 13 residues. The CDR3, as DNA: TGTGCCAGCAGCTTAGATGCAGTTAATGAGCAGTTCTTC. This encodes CASSLDAVNEQFF.

V is TRBV5-6 and J is TRBJ1-2, with a weak D call TRBD1 (6 bases). Trimming pared 2 bases from V and 8 bases from J, leaving 13 bases between. This CDR3 comprises 13 residues. CDR1 and CDR2 from the germline V gene are SGHDT and YYEEEE. CDR3 loop: CASSLLQGSGYTF. In DNA form, the CDR3 reads TGTGCCAGCAGCTTATTACAGGGTAGCGGCTACACCTTC.

The J gene is TRBJ2-7, the V gene TRBV5-1, with D possibly being TRBD1 (6 bases). The V end lost 4 bases, the J end lost 3 bases, and 23 bases lay between the germline ends. CDR1 and CDR2 from the germline V gene are SGHRS and YFSETQ. The CDR3 extends over 17 amino acids. CDR3 sequence (DNA): TGCGCCAGCAGCACGGATCCTACAGGGTATGAGGGCTACGAGCAGTACTTC. This encodes CASSTDPTGYEGYEQYF.

J is TRBJ2-5 and V is TRBV28; 7 bases align to TRBD1. The CDR3 is 14 residues long. Trimming removed 5 bases from V and 4 bases from J; junction bases left unmatched: 7. The germline V gene encodes CDR1 MDHEN and CDR2 SYDVKM. As DNA, the CDR3 is TGTGCCAGCAGTGCCGACAGGGTTGGAGAGACCCAGTACTTC. It encodes CASSADRVGETQYF.

Only one count was recorded for this clone. This sequence joins TRBV11-2 and TRBJ2-1; no definite D call. Germline V gene lookup returns CDR1 SGHAT and CDR2 FQNNGV. With 6 bases removed from V and 7 bases from J, the gap between germline ends came to 16 bases. The CDR3 has 14 residues. The CDR3 protein is CASRPPWRGNEQFF. Written as DNA, the CDR3 is TGTGCCAGCAGACCCCCCTGGAGAGGTAATGAGCAGTTCTTC.

The chain has TRBV7-9 and TRBJ1-4; D unresolved. CDR3 length equals 15 residues. Germline V CDR1 and CDR2: SEHNR, FQNEAQ (reference sequence). The V end lost 2 bases, the J end lost 4 bases, and 11 bases lay between the germline ends. As DNA, the CDR3 is TGTGCCAGCAGCTTACGGGGAAGTGATAATGAAAAACTGTTTTTT. Protein product: CASSLRGSDNEKLFF.

The chain links TRBV5-1 to TRBJ2-2; 7 nucleotides align to TRBD1. The trim removed 3 bases at V and 4 bases at J, leaving 9 bases unmatched. This CDR3 is built from 16 residues. Germline CDR1 is SGHRS and CDR2 is YFSETQ. The CDR3 DNA reads TGCGCCAGCAGCTCCGTGATTAGGGGGCCCACCGGGGAGCTGTTTTTT. Its protein product is CASSSVIRGPTGELFF. Complete variable domain (other parts from reference TRBV5-1 and TRBJ2-2): KAGVTQTPRYLIKTRGQQVTLSCSPISGHRSVSWYQQTPGQGLQFLFEYFSETQRNKGNFPGRFSGRQFSNSRSEMNVSTLELGDSALYLCASSSVIRGPTGELFFGEGSRLTVL.

The chain employs TRBV7-8 and TRBJ1-5; a weak D match, TRBD1 (5 bases). Germline V lookup: CDR1 SGHVS, CDR2 FQNEAQ. V lost 5 bases and J lost 5, with 22 bases in between. CDR3 length: 17 amino acids. In nucleotides, the CDR3 is TGTGCCAGCAGCCGCATACTTTGGGTCGGGGGTCATCAGCCCCAGCATTTT. Translation gives CASSRILWVGGHQPQHF.

This clone occurred a few times. V gene TRBV2 combines with J gene TRBJ2-5; D uncertain. V lost 7 bases and J lost 3, with 6 bases in between. CDR1 is SNHLY and CDR2 is FYNNEI in the germline V gene. This CDR3 region has 11 residues. As DNA, the CDR3 is TGTGCCAGCATGGCGGAAGAGACCCAGTACTTC. Protein product: CASMAEETQYF.

The V gene is TRBV6-1, the J gene TRBJ2-2; the D is unclear. The CDR3 is 13 amino acids. Deletions cut 5 bases from V and 4 bases from J, with 8 bases between. The V gene's germline CDR1 is MNHNS and CDR2 SASEGT. This CDR3 is CASSHTATGELFF. CDR3 nucleotide sequence: TGTGCCAGCAGTCACACCGCCACCGGGGAGCTGTTTTTT.

The rearrangement links TRBV4-2 to TRBJ1-5; TRBD1 is a possible D gene (5 bases). The CDR3 runs to 14 residues. CDR1 LGHNA and CDR2 YNFKEQ come from the germline V gene. V was trimmed by 0 bases and J by 5 bases, leaving 8 bases between them. In DNA, the CDR3 is TGTGCCAGCAGCCAAGAAACAGGCTATCAGCCCCAGCATTTT. It is translated as CASSQETGYQPQHF.

This clone was recorded only once. The V call is TRBV7-2, the J call TRBJ1-2; TRBD1 matches at 9 bases. Germline trimming cut 1 base from V and 3 bases from J; bases unmatched to any gene: 0. This CDR3 has 14 amino acids. Germline CDR1 and CDR2: SGHTA and FQGNSA. The CDR3 loop is CASSLGTGDYGYTF. CDR3 nucleotides: TGTGCCAGCAGCTTAGGGACAGGGGACTATGGCTACACCTTC.

The chain links TRBV28 to TRBJ1-2, with D maybe TRBD1 (5 bases). The V end lost 6 bases, the J end lost 3 bases, and 8 bases lay between the germline ends. The V gene's germline CDR1 is MDHEN and CDR2 SYDVKM. The length of the CDR3 is 12 residues. In nucleotides, the CDR3 is TGTGCCAGCAGCTCAGGGTACTATGGCTACACCTTC. Protein product: CASSSGYYGYTF.

The chain recombines TRBV19 with TRBJ2-1, with TRBD1 identical over 11 bases. Germline V gene data show CDR1 as LNHDA and CDR2 as SQIVND (reference sequence). The CDR3 consists of 14 residues. J gave up 7 bases and V 9 bases, and 8 bases lay outside the gene matches. The CDR3 bases are TGTGCCAGCCTGGACAGGGGGCGCGAGAATGAGCAGTTCTTC. It yields the protein CASLDRGRENEQFF.

The chain is built from TRBV7-2 and TRBJ2-7, with 12 bases fitting TRBD2. The CDR3 has 14 residues. Trimming took 7 bases from V and 2 from J; bases not matched to a gene: 3. CDR1 and CDR2 (germline): SGHTA, FQGNSA. CDR3 in DNA: TGTGCCAGCACCCGGACTAGCGGGGCCTACGAGCAGTACTTC. It codes for CASTRTSGAYEQYF.

The rearrangement joins TRBV28 to TRBJ2-7; 9 nucleotides match TRBD2. In germline, CDR1 is MDHEN, CDR2 SYDVKM. This CDR3 is 15 amino acids long. The V gene end was trimmed by 8 bases and the J gene end by 3 bases; junction bases not matched to a gene: 11. The CDR3 loop reads CASGPSGLAIYEQYF. In DNA, the CDR3 is TGTGCCAGCGGACCGAGCGGACTAGCGATCTACGAGCAGTACTTC.

The genes are TRBV28 and TRBJ2-7, with TRBD1 identical over 10 bases. The CDR3 sequence is 14 residues long. The V segment lost 6 bases and the J segment 5 bases; nucleotides outside the gene matches: 7. Germline V gene lookup returns CDR1 MDHEN and CDR2 SYDVKM. The CDR3 DNA reads as TGTGCCAGCAGACCCGGGACAGGGGTCGACGAGCAGTACTTC. It codes for CASRPGTGVDEQYF.

The rearrangement joins TRBV6-6 to TRBJ2-2; D is possibly TRBD1 (6 bases). V was clipped by 3 bases and J by 4 bases, with 12 bases between them. From germline, CDR1 is MNHNY and CDR2 SVGAGI (reference sequence). The CDR3 consists of 15 residues. CDR3 sequence: CASSYGQLITGELFF. In DNA, the CDR3 is TGTGCCAGCAGTTATGGACAGTTGATCACCGGGGAGCTGTTTTTT.

This clone has just one count. The chain couples TRBV5-8 to TRBJ2-5; the D gene is possibly TRBD2 (6 bases). CDR1 and CDR2 from the germline V gene are SGHTS and YDEGEE. V was trimmed by 1 base and J by 0 bases, leaving 16 bases between them. The CDR3 consists of 17 residues. The CDR3 nucleotides are TGTGCCAGCAGCTTGTACCCTCGGGGGACCGACCAAGAGACCCAGTACTTC. Translation gives CASSLYPRGTDQETQYF.

V usage is TRBV30 and J usage is TRBJ2-5; D gene unclear. The CDR3 runs to 12 residues. In germline, CDR1 is GTSNPN, CDR2 SVGIG (reference sequence). V gave up 5 bases and J gave up 5 bases, with 12 bases separating them. The CDR3 nucleotides are TGTGCCTGGGGCCCAAAGTTGGAGACCCAGTACTTC. Translated: CAWGPKLETQYF.